The rows below give T cell receptor beta chains drawn from one sample of a study of T cells after yellow fever vaccination. TCRdb reprocessed the 5' RACE reads via MiXCR and lists one record per CDR3 protein. The sample lists some 300,000 distinct CDR3 sequences, approximately 11% occurring once. The source was CD4+ T cells sorted from PBMCs, collected 45 days after the yellow fever booster vaccination. These receptor sequences come from a man aged 18 to 30 who received the YFV17D yellow fever vaccine. Both conserved end residues are trimmed from each CDR3. D genes are given only for firm matches. Rows give clone size only sometimes, using once, few, many, or a class for an expanded clone.

d_call	j_call	v_call	clone_size	cdr3_aa
.	TRBJ1-2	TRBV5-1	.	ASSFQDSYGYT
TRBD1	TRBJ1-4	TRBV4-2	.	ASSQDRDTGGIRGKLF
.	TRBJ1-2	TRBV7-9	few	ASSLSEKSGYT
.	TRBJ2-3	TRBV4-2	few	ASSQMGVAADTQY
.	TRBJ1-4	TRBV19	few	ASNGETNEKLF
TRBD1	TRBJ1-4	TRBV18	few	ASSSQGQPGEKLF
TRBD1	TRBJ2-1	TRBV7-9	.	ASSNNQGAYNEQF
TRBD1	TRBJ1-2	TRBV14	many	ASSGTGNYGYT
TRBD1	TRBJ1-1	TRBV5-5	few	ASSDREGAF
.	TRBJ2-3	TRBV6-5	many	ASSYSDFTDTQY
.	TRBJ2-3	TRBV19	many	ASRDGGTDTQY
TRBD1	TRBJ2-2	TRBV6-2/TRBV6-3	.	ASSRQGVLAGELF
.	TRBJ2-5	TRBV7-9	few	ASRPQGGQETQY
.	TRBJ1-1	TRBV18	few	ASSKTTQGNTEAF
.	TRBJ1-6	TRBV5-1	many	ASRTGSNSPLH
.	TRBJ1-5	TRBV6-2/TRBV6-3	.	ASSPPAGLVEQPQH
TRBD1	TRBJ2-5	TRBV18	.	ASSPGQGLYQETQY
TRBD1	TRBJ1-2	TRBV14	.	ASSQDLGQYSYGYT
.	TRBJ2-3	TRBV24-1	few	ATSEIRRGSTDTQY
.	TRBJ2-5	TRBV9	few	ASSPPTRGTFQETQY
.	TRBJ1-2	TRBV29-1	.	SVTGYNYGYT
.	TRBJ2-5	TRBV12-3/TRBV12-4	many	ASRRQALLGETQY
.	TRBJ2-5	TRBV3-1	many	ASSQRGAETQY
.	TRBJ2-3	TRBV18	many	ASLLQVSTDTQY
TRBD1	TRBJ1-1	TRBV5-1	.	ASSSYRTGRSEAF
.	TRBJ2-7	TRBV12-3/TRBV12-4	.	ASSLREGGAEQY
TRBD2	TRBJ2-1	TRBV28	once	ASSWIGGNEQF
.	TRBJ1-2	TRBV7-2	.	ASSLRDGANYGYT
TRBD2	TRBJ2-1	TRBV5-1	many	ASSPSGGSYNEQF
.	TRBJ1-1	TRBV27	.	ASSPRAVNTEAF
TRBD1	TRBJ1-3	TRBV6-6	few	ASSAPGQLRRGNTIY